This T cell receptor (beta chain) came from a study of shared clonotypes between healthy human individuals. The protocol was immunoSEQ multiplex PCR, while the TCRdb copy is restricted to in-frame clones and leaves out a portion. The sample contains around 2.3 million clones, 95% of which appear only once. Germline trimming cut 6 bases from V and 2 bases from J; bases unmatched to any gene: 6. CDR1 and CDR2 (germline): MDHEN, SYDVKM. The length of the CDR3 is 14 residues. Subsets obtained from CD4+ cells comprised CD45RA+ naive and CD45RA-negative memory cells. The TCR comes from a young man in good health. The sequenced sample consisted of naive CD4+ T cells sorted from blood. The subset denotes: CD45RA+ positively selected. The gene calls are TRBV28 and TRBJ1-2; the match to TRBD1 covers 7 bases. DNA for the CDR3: TGTGCCAGCAGGGAGGGGGGACAGAACTATGGCTACACCTTC. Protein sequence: CASREGGQNYGYTF.